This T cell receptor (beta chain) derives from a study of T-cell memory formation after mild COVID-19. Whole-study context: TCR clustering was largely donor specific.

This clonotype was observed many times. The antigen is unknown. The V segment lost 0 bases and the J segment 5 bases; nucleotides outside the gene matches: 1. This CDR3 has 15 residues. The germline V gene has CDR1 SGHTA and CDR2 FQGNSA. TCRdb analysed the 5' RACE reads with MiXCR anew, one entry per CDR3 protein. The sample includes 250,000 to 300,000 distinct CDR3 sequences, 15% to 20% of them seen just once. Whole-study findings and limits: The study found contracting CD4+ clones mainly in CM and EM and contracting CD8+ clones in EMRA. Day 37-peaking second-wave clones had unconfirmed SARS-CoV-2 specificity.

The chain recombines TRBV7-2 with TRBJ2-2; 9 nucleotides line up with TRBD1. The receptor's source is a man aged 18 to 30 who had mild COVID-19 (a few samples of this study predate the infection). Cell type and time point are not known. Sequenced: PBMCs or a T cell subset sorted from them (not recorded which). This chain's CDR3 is CASSLATGGTGELFF. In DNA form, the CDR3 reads TGTGCCAGCAGCTTAGCGACAGGGGGGACCGGGGAGCTGTTTTTT.